The clone carrying this T cell receptor beta chain was seen ten or more times. V shed 11 bases and J 5 bases; nucleotides not matched to a gene: 11. Germline V CDR1 and CDR2: MNHNY, SVGAGI (reference sequence). The CDR3 is 13 amino acids. The source of the sample is a study of read filtering for tumor transcriptome and immune sequencing. Study information: The cohort had some 16 men and about 15 women aged about 45 to 80, mean roughly 66 years. IR-seq gave about 4.05 to 11 million TCR reads per sample; RNA-seq gave roughly 80 to 1273.

From 400 to 450 ng of RNA, a library with molecular barcoded alpha/delta and beta/gamma adaptors was made. TCRdb reanalysed the reads using MiXCR and keeps one entry per CDR3 protein. Among around 50,000 distinct CDR3 sequences listed, 9% to 15% were seen once. The clonotype was recovered from a donor at least 40 years old with multiple myeloma. The sample taken for sequencing was a population of CD138-negative cells sorted from bone marrow. The chain combines TRBV6-6 with TRBJ1-1; 7 nucleotides match TRBD1. CDR3 protein: CALGGGEVTEAFF. The CDR3 bases are TGTGCCCTCGGAGGGGGCGAAGTGACTGAAGCTTTCTTT.